Shown below are 17 T cell receptor beta chains from a single sample sequenced in a study of T cell responses to AZD1222 COVID-19 vaccine. The method was immunoSEQ multiplex PCR; TCRdb's version includes in-frame clones alone and lacks a portion of them. This repertoire shows about 140,000 clones, about 90% found once; its top ten account for 1.5% to 2%. This sample comprised peripheral blood, obtained on day 0 of AZD1222 vaccination. These receptors all come from an adult in good health.

The chain carries TRBV5-4 and TRBJ2-3; D is unresolved. Germline V gene data show CDR1 as SGHNT and CDR2 as YYREEE (reference sequence). With 4 bases removed from V and 3 bases from J, the gap between germline ends came to 9 bases. The CDR3 runs to 13 residues. CDR3: CASSPSGTDTQYF. For the CDR3, the DNA is TGTGCCAGCAGCCCCAGTGGGACAGATACGCAGTATTTT.

The rearrangement links TRBV10-3 to TRBJ1-2; a possible D gene is TRBD1 (5 bases). The length of the CDR3 is 11 residues. The germline gives CDR1 ENHRY, CDR2 SYGVKD. Deletions cut 6 bases from V and 4 bases from J, with 6 bases between. CDR3 region: CAIRGTYGYTF. The CDR3 DNA sequence: TGTGCCATCAGGGGGACCTATGGCTACACCTTC.

This chain joins TRBV28 and TRBJ1-2, with D uncertain. Trimming pared 3 bases from V and 5 bases from J, leaving 13 bases between. CDR1 and CDR2 (germline): MDHEN, SYDVKM. This CDR3 has 14 amino acids. Here the CDR3 reads CASSLTDVGYGYTF. DNA of the CDR3: TGTGCCAGCAGTTTGACCGATGTCGGTTATGGCTACACCTTC.

The chain combines TRBV4-1 with TRBJ1-2, with TRBD1 matching over 8 bases. Trimming removed 3 bases from V and 7 bases from J; junction bases left unmatched: 13. Germline-derived CDR1 and CDR2 are MGHRA and YSYEKL. The CDR3 covers 16 residues. The CDR3 region has the DNA TGCGCCAGCAGCCAGCGCGCTGGACAGGGAATCGGTGGCTACACCTTC. It codes for CASSQRAGQGIGGYTF.

The chain links TRBV19 to TRBJ1-5; D is perhaps TRBD1 (6 bases). CDR3 length: 13 amino acids. The germline gives CDR1 LNHDA, CDR2 SQIVND (reference sequence). V was shortened by 3 bases and J by 6 bases, with 9 bases between the two germline ends. The CDR3 DNA sequence: TGTGCCAGTAGTATCTCAGGGGTTCAGCCCCAGCATTTT. It yields the protein CASSISGVQPQHF.

The chain combines TRBV6-5 with TRBJ1-1; D is possibly TRBD1 (5 bases). V gave up 5 bases and J gave up 3 bases, with 10 bases separating them. The CDR3 totals 13 residues. CDR1 and CDR2 from the germline V gene are MNHEY and SVGAGI. CDR3 DNA: TGTGCCAGCAGTCCCGGGGGACACACTGAAGCTTTCTTT. It translates to CASSPGGHTEAFF.

The chain joins TRBV6-2 or TRBV6-3 to TRBJ2-7; no definite D call. Trimming shortened V by 0 bases and J by 6 bases, and 3 bases separated the two germline ends. This CDR3 comprises 11 residues. The germline gives CDR1 MNHEY, CDR2 SVGEGT. CDR3 coding DNA: TGTGCCAGCAGTTACTCGAGCGAGCAGTACTTC. Its translation is CASSYSSEQYF.

The chain combines TRBV7-9 with TRBJ2-7, with 7 bases lining up with TRBD1. Germline trimming cut 1 base from V and 2 bases from J; bases unmatched to any gene: 5. The CDR3 length is 15 residues. Germline loops: CDR1 SEHNR, CDR2 FQNEAQ (reference sequence). The CDR3 sequence is CASSLEAGGAYEQYF. The CDR3 nucleotides read TGTGCCAGCAGCTTAGAGGCAGGGGGAGCCTACGAGCAGTACTTC.

V is TRBV3-1 (or the pseudogene TRBV3-2) and J is TRBJ2-7, with D perhaps given as TRBD1 or TRBD2 (5 bases each). V was trimmed by 2 bases and J by 4 bases, leaving 18 bases between them. The CDR3 has 16 amino acids. Germline V CDR1 and CDR2: LGHDT, YNNKEL (reference sequence). CDR3 coding DNA: TGTGCCAGCAGCCAAAGGGGTAGCGCCCTCCTATACGAGCAGTACTTC. It codes for CASSQRGSALLYEQYF.

The V and J genes are TRBV29-1 and TRBJ1-1, with D hard to call. The germline CDR1 and CDR2 sequences are SQVTM and ANQGSEA. The CDR3 sequence is 13 residues long. Trimming stripped 7 bases from V and 4 bases from J, with 16 bases between. DNA of the CDR3: TGCAGCGCGCTATATCAGGTGGTCACTGAAGCTTTCTTT. Residues: CSALYQVVTEAFF.

This clone turned up a few times. The V call is TRBV19, the J call TRBJ2-1; 10 nucleotides agree with TRBD1. Germline V gene sequence: CDR1 LNHDA, CDR2 SQIVND (reference sequence). This CDR3 spans 15 amino acids. V dropped 5 bases and J dropped 6; count of bases not matched to a gene: 7. The chain's CDR3 is CASSFRDRGFNEQFF. The CDR3 DNA sequence: TGTGCCAGTAGTTTCCGGGACAGGGGATTCAATGAGCAGTTCTTC.

V is TRBV3-1 (or the pseudogene TRBV3-2) and J is TRBJ2-6; either TRBD1 or TRBD2 may fit D (6 bases each). Trimming left V 4 bases short and J 0 bases short, with 22 bases between. Germline V gives CDR1 LGHDT, CDR2 YNNKEL (reference sequence). This CDR3 is 20 amino acids long. CDR3 sequence: CASSPNPGATVGSGANVLTF. Here the CDR3 DNA reads TGTGCCAGCAGCCCCAACCCGGGGGCCACGGTTGGCTCTGGGGCCAACGTCCTGACTTTC.

The J gene is TRBJ1-1, the V gene TRBV12-3 or TRBV12-4; D gene uncertain. The V gene lost 3 bases and the J gene lost 0 bases, with 5 bases spanning the gap. CDR3 length: 13 residues. CDR3 DNA: TGTGCCAGCAGTTTGACGGTGAACACTGAAGCTTTCTTT. Translated: CASSLTVNTEAFF.

DNA of the CDR3: TGTGCTGTTTCCCCTTTGGGGGGAGTCAATCAGCCCCAGCATTTT. This gives the protein CAVSPLGGVNQPQHF. The J gene is TRBJ1-5, the V gene TRBV7-8; a possible D gene is TRBD1 (5 bases). The CDR3 has 15 residues. CDR1 and CDR2 from the germline V gene are SGHVS and FQNEAQ.

The rearrangement joins TRBV5-6 to TRBJ1-4, with 12 bases that match TRBD1. Trimming cost V 4 bases and J 5 bases; bases outside gene matches: 3. CDR3 length: 15 residues. The germline V gene has CDR1 SGHDT and CDR2 YYEEEE. The CDR3 nucleotides are TGTGCCAGCAGCCTGGGACAGGGGGCAAATGAAAAACTGTTTTTT. It is translated as CASSLGQGANEKLFF.

V is TRBV2 and J is TRBJ1-1; 7 bases match TRBD1. The germline CDR1 and CDR2 sequences are SNHLY and FYNNEI. J lost 8 bases, V lost 5 bases, and 8 bases had no gene match. The CDR3 runs 13 residues. CDR3 region: CASSNVRDSEAFF. CDR3 bases: TGTGCCAGCAGTAACGTTAGGGACAGCGAAGCTTTCTTT.

V usage is TRBV6-2 or TRBV6-3 and J usage is TRBJ1-1; TRBD1 might be the D (5 bases). Trimming removed 6 bases from V and 10 bases from J, with 21 bases in between. CDR1 is MNHEY, CDR2 SVGEGT, per germline. CDR3 length equals 14 residues. CDR3 in amino acids: CASSPPGVQSRAFF. CDR3 nucleotide sequence: TGTGCCAGCAGCCCCCCGGGGGTCCAATCTCGAGCTTTCTTT.